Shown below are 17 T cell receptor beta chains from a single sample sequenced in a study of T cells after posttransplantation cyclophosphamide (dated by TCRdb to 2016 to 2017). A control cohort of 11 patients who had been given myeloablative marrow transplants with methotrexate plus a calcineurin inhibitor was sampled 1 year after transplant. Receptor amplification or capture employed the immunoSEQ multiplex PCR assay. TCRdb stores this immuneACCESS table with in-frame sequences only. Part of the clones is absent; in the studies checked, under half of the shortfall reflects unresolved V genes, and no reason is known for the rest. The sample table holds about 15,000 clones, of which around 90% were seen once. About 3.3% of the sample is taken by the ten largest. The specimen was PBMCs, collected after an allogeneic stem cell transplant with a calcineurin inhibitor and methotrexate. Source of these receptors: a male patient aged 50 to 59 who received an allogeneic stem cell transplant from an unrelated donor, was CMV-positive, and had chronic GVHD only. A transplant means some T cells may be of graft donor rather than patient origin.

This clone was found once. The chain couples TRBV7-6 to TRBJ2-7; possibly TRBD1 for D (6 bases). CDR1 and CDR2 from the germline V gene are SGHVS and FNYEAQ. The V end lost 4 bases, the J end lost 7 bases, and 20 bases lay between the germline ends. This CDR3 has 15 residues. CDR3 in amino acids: CASSSEPGEEREQYF. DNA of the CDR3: TGTGCCAGCAGCTCGGAACCAGGGGAAGAACGGGAGCAGTACTTC.

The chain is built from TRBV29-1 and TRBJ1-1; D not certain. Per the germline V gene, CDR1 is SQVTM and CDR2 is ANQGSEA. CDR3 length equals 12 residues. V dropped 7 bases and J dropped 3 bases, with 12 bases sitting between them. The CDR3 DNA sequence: TGCAGCGCGGACGGCGGGTACACTGAAGCTTTCTTT. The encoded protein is CSADGGYTEAFF.

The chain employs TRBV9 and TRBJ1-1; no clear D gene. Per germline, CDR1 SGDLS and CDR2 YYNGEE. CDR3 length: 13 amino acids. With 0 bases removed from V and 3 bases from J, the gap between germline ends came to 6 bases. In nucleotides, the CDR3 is TGTGCCAGCAGCGTAGTTCCAGACACTGAAGCTTTCTTT. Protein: CASSVVPDTEAFF.

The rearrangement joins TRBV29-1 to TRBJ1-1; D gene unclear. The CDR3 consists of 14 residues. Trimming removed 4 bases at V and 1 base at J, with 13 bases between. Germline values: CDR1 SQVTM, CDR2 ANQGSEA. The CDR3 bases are TGCAGCGTTGTAGGGAGGGTTGGGAACACTGAAGCTTTCTTT. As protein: CSVVGRVGNTEAFF.

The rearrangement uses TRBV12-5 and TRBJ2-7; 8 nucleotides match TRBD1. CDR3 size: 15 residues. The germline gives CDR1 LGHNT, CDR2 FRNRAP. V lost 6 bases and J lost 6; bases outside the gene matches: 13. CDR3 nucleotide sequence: TGTGCTAGTGGGCTACCTGACAGGGGAATCGGCGAGCAGTACTTC. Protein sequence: CASGLPDRGIGEQYF.

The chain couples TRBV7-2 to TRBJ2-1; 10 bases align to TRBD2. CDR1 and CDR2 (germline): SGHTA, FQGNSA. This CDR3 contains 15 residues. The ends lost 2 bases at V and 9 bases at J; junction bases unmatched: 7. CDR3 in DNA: TGTGCCAGCAGCTTAAGCGGGGGGGCCGGAATTGAGCAGTTCTTC. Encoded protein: CASSLSGGAGIEQFF.

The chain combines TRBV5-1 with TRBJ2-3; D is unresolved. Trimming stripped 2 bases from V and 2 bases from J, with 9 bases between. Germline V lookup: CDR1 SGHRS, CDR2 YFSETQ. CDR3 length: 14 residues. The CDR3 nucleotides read TGCGCCAGCAGCTTACAGAAACCCACAGATACGCAGTATTTT. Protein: CASSLQKPTDTQYF.

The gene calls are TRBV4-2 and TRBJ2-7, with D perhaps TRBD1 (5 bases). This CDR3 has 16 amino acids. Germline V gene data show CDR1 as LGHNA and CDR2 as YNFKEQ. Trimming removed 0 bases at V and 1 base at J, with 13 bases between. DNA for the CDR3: TGTGCCAGCAGCCAAGAAAAGGGGCAGGGATCCTACGAGCAGTACTTC. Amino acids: CASSQEKGQGSYEQYF.

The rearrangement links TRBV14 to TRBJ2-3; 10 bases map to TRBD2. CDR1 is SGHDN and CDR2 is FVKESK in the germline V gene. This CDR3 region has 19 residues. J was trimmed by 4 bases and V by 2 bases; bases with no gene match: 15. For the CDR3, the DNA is TGTGCCAGCAGCCAAATCCGTAGAGCGGGAGGGCCAACCTCAGATACGCAGTATTTT. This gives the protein CASSQIRRAGGPTSDTQYF. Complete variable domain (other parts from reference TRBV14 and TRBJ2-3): EAGVTQFPSHSVIEKGQTVTLRCDPISGHDNLYWYRRVMGKEIKFLLHFVKESKQDESGMPNNRFLAERTGGTYSTLKVQPAELEDSGVYFCASSQIRRAGGPTSDTQYFGPGTRLTVL.

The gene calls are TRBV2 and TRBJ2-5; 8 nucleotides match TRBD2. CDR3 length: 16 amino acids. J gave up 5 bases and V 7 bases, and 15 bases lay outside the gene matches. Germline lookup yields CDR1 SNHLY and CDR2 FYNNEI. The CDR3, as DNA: TGTGCCAGCAAGAGGAGAGCGGGAGCGTCGGGGGAGACCCAGTACTTC. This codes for CASKRRAGASGETQYF.

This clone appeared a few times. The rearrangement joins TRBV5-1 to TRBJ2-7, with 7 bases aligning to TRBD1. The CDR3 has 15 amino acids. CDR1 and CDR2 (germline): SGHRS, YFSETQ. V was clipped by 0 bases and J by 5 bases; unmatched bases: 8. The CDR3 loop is CASSLAQGVRNEQYF. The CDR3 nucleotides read TGCGCCAGCAGCTTGGCCCAGGGGGTAAGGAACGAGCAGTACTTC.

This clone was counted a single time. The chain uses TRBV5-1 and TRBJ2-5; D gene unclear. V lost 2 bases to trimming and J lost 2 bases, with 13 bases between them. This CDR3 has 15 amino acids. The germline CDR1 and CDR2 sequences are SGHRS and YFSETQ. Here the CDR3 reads CASSFTPGTQETQYF. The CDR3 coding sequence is TGCGCCAGCAGCTTTACTCCGGGTACACAAGAGACCCAGTACTTC.

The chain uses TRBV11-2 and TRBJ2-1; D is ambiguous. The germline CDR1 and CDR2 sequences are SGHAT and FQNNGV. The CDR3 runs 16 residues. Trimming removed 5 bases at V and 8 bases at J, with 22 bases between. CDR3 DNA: TGTGCCAGCAGCCTTGCTTCCGGGTACCCTATGGATGAGCAGTTCTTC. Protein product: CASSLASGYPMDEQFF.

The CDR3 reads CASSSDIITYEQYF. CDR3 nucleotide sequence: TGTGCCAGCAGCTCGGACATCATAACCTACGAGCAGTACTTC. The J gene is TRBJ2-5, the V gene TRBV7-2; D may be TRBD1 (5 bases). The assigned J gene may be wrong: the sequence end matches TRBJ2-7 better. The CDR3 length is 14 residues. The germline V gene has CDR1 SGHTA and CDR2 FQGNSA.

The CDR3 coding sequence is TGTGCCAGCAGGCCCCAAACTAGCGGGAAATCAGATACGCAGTATTTT. As protein: CASRPQTSGKSDTQYF. V and J are TRBV28 and TRBJ2-3, with 10 bases identical to TRBD2. The CDR3 is 16 amino acids. The trim removed 6 bases at V and 4 bases at J, leaving 10 bases unmatched. Germline CDR1 and CDR2: MDHEN and SYDVKM.

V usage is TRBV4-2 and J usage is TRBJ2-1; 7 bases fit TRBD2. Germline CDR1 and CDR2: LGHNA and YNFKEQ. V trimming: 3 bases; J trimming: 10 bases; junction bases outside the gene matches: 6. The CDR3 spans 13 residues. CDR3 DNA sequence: TGTGCCAGCAGCCAGGGGAGCGGGACGGAGCAGTTCTTC. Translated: CASSQGSGTEQFF.

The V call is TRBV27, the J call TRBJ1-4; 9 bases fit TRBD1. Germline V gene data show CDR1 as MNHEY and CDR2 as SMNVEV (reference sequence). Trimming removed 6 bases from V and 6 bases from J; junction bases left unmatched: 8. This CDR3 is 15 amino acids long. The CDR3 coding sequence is TGTGCCAGCAGGCCCACCGGGACAGGGTATGAAAAACTGTTTTTT. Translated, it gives CASRPTGTGYEKLFF.